A single sample gave rise to the 20 T cell receptor beta chains below, sequenced in a study of T cells in pancreatic ductal adenocarcinoma (dated by TCRdb to between 2016 and 2019). Library preparation employed the immunoSEQ multiplex PCR assay. TCRdb holds this immuneACCESS table with in-frame rearrangements only. Some clones are missing; in checked studies, unresolved V genes explain under half, and the rest has no known cause. Present in this sample are 85,000 to 120,000 clones, nearly 95% of which were seen just once. Less than 4% of the sample lies in the top ten. Selected pancreatic ductal adenocarcinoma patients had undergone surgery without neoadjuvant therapy. Sequencing was carried out using PBMCs. The receptors come from a human donor with pancreatic ductal adenocarcinoma.

The J gene is TRBJ2-1, the V gene TRBV7-8, with 9 bases that match TRBD1. V lost 5 bases to trimming and J lost 7 bases; unmatched junction nucleotides: 9. This CDR3 region has 15 residues. In germline, CDR1 is SGHVS, CDR2 FQNEAQ. CDR3 protein: CASSPGTGIGNEQFF. As DNA, the CDR3 is TGTGCCAGCAGCCCAGGGACAGGGATAGGGAATGAGCAGTTCTTC.

CDR3 residues: CASSSTGTSGRAVAGELFF. The CDR3 DNA reads as TGTGCCAGCAGCTCAACCGGGACTAGCGGGAGGGCCGTGGCCGGGGAGCTGTTTTTT. This chain joins TRBV7-3 and TRBJ2-2; 16 nucleotides line up with TRBD2. CDR3 length: 19 residues. V trimming: 4 bases; J trimming: 6 bases; junction bases outside the gene matches: 11. CDR1 SGHTA and CDR2 FQGTGA come from the germline V gene.

The chain combines TRBV5-1 with TRBJ2-5, with 7 bases matching TRBD2. The CDR3 loop spans 13 amino acids. The V gene's germline CDR1 is SGHRS and CDR2 YFSETQ. Germline trimming cut 5 bases from V and 1 base from J; bases unmatched to any gene: 2. The CDR3 loop is CASSRGVQETQYF. CDR3 bases: TGCGCCAGCAGTCGGGGGGTCCAAGAGACCCAGTACTTC.

The genes are TRBV11-3 and TRBJ2-6; tentative D call: TRBD2 (5 bases). Looked up from germline, CDR1 is SGHNT and CDR2 is YENEEA. V was pared by 4 bases and J by 4 bases, with 11 bases between. This CDR3 is 15 amino acids long. Here the CDR3 reads CASSSGSAGANVLTF. The CDR3 DNA reads as TGTGCCAGCAGCTCTGGGAGCGCCGGGGCCAACGTCCTGACTTTC.

This chain connects TRBV11-2 to TRBJ2-7; maybe TRBD1 (6 bases). In germline, CDR1 is SGHAT, CDR2 FQNNGV. The CDR3 contains 14 residues. Trimming shortened V by 5 bases and J by 4 bases, and 15 bases separated the two germline ends. The CDR3 DNA is TGTGCCAGCAGCACCCCGGGACATGAATACGAGCAGTACTTC. The encoded protein is CASSTPGHEYEQYF.

This clone came up a few times. The V call is TRBV11-2, the J call TRBJ1-4, with 8 bases matching TRBD1. J gave up 7 bases and V 5 bases, and 9 bases lay outside the gene matches. The CDR3 extends over 15 amino acids. CDR1 is SGHAT, CDR2 FQNNGV, per germline. The CDR3 sequence: CASSLGVQGGEKLFF. CDR3 DNA: TGTGCCAGCAGCCTAGGAGTACAGGGGGGTGAAAAACTGTTTTTT.

J is TRBJ2-1 and V is TRBV29-1, with 9 bases matching TRBD1. Germline CDR1 and CDR2: SQVTM and ANQGSEA. The trim removed 8 bases at V and 9 bases at J, leaving 14 bases unmatched. This CDR3 is built from 14 residues. The CDR3 region is CSFSPGQGIGEQFF. DNA of the CDR3: TGCAGCTTCTCACCGGGACAGGGCATTGGTGAGCAGTTCTTC.

V and J are TRBV7-9 and TRBJ1-2; no definite D call. The CDR3 spans 16 residues. V lost 7 bases and J lost 0, with 18 bases in between. Germline V lookup: CDR1 SEHNR, CDR2 FQNEAQ (reference sequence). The CDR3 sequence: CASTTPAASANYGYTF. As DNA, the CDR3 is TGTGCCAGCACCACCCCAGCGGCTTCAGCTAACTATGGCTACACCTTC.

The table lists this clone with a count of one. The chain carries TRBV7-6 and TRBJ2-4, with D possibly TRBD2 on 7 matching bases. Germline loops: CDR1 SGHVS, CDR2 FNYEAQ. Trimming removed 5 bases at V and 6 bases at J, with 17 bases between. The CDR3 has 15 amino acids. Written as DNA, the CDR3 is TGTGCCAGCAGCCCCTTGGGGAGGGGGTCAAACATTCAGTACTTC. This codes for CASSPLGRGSNIQYF.

This clone appeared once. The chain links TRBV7-9 to TRBJ2-2; TRBD2 agrees at 7 bases. This CDR3 has 16 amino acids. Germline CDR1 reads SEHNR; CDR2 reads FQNEAQ (reference sequence). After removal of 2 bases from V and 1 base from J, the junction contained 4 bases not matched to a gene. CDR3 in DNA: TGTGCCAGCAGCTTAAAGCGGGACGGGAACACCGGGGAGCTGTTTTTT. This sequence encodes CASSLKRDGNTGELFF.

The chain carries TRBV30 and TRBJ2-5; a weak D match, TRBD1 (5 bases). Trimming pared 0 bases from V and 4 bases from J, leaving 9 bases between. The CDR3 totals 13 residues. CDR1 is GTSNPN and CDR2 is SVGIG in the germline V gene (reference sequence). The CDR3 sequence is CAWSVQVLETQYF. In DNA form, the CDR3 reads TGTGCCTGGAGTGTACAGGTTTTAGAGACCCAGTACTTC.

This chain connects TRBV6-1 to TRBJ2-7, with D maybe TRBD2 (5 bases). The CDR3 consists of 15 residues. Trimming shortened V by 2 bases and J by 10 bases, and 21 bases separated the two germline ends. The germline V gene encodes CDR1 MNHNS and CDR2 SASEGT. DNA for the CDR3: TGTGCCAGCAGTGAACAATACTACGGCGACTACCCTCAGTACTTC. Its protein is CASSEQYYGDYPQYF.

This chain uses TRBV5-4 with TRBJ1-2; the match to TRBD1 covers 7 bases. In germline, CDR1 is SGHNT, CDR2 YYREEE (reference sequence). Trimming removed 0 bases from V and 8 bases from J; junction bases left unmatched: 10. The CDR3 contains 15 residues. The CDR3 is CASSLVAGGKEGYTF. CDR3 bases: TGTGCCAGCAGCTTGGTTGCAGGGGGGAAGGAGGGCTACACCTTC.

The chain carries TRBV15 and TRBJ1-5; 7 nucleotides agree with TRBD1. The CDR3 is 17 residues long. The junction had 6 bases not matched to a gene; V was cut back by 1 base and J by 0 bases. The germline CDR1 and CDR2 sequences are LNHNV and YYDKDF (reference sequence). CDR3 sequence reads: CATSRGDSPYSNQPQHF. In DNA form, the CDR3 reads TGTGCCACCAGCAGAGGGGACAGCCCCTATAGCAATCAGCCCCAGCATTTT.

A remark on this clone: Other DNA sequences from this sample encode an identical CDR3 as well. The chain carries TRBV7-9 and TRBJ2-5; 10 positions agree with TRBD2. Germline V gene lookup returns CDR1 SEHNR and CDR2 FQNEAQ (reference sequence). The trim removed 4 bases at V and 5 bases at J, leaving 1 base unmatched. CDR3 length: 13 residues. The CDR3 region has the DNA TGTGCCAGCAGCTCAGCGGGAGGGGAGACCCAGTACTTC. It is translated as CASSSAGGETQYF.

This chain uses TRBV14 with TRBJ2-3, with a tentative D call TRBD1 (5 bases). V was pared by 1 base and J by 5 bases, with 13 bases between. This CDR3 is built from 15 residues. Germline CDR1 SGHDN, CDR2 FVKESK. The CDR3 sequence is CASSQAGLEGDTQYF. The DNA of the CDR3 is TGTGCCAGCAGCCAAGCAGGGCTTGAAGGAGATACGCAGTATTTT.

This clone was recorded once. V is TRBV19 and J is TRBJ2-1; TRBD1 matches at 7 bases. Germline CDR1 reads LNHDA; CDR2 reads SQIVND (reference sequence). V was clipped by 6 bases and J by 6 bases; unmatched bases: 8. This CDR3 contains 14 residues. CDR3 DNA sequence: TGTGCCAGTAGCGAGAGACAGGGTAGCAATGAGCAGTTCTTC. Translated: CASSERQGSNEQFF.

The rearrangement links TRBV5-1 to TRBJ2-3; 8 bases are a match to TRBD1. After removal of 3 bases from V and 0 bases from J, the junction contained 3 bases not matched to a gene. Germline loops: CDR1 SGHRS, CDR2 YFSETQ. The CDR3 has 15 amino acids. This chain's CDR3 is CASSSGQVSTDTQYF. The CDR3, as DNA: TGCGCCAGCAGCTCGGGACAGGTTAGCACAGATACGCAGTATTTT.

Only one count was recorded for this clone. V gene TRBV4-3 combines with J gene TRBJ1-5; D not resolved. V shed 0 bases and J shed 4 bases, with 7 bases lying between them. Germline CDR1 LGHNA, CDR2 YSLEER. This CDR3 has 14 residues. Written as DNA, the CDR3 is TGCGCCAGCAGCCAAGAATGGAGTAATCAGCCCCAGCATTTT. This encodes CASSQEWSNQPQHF.

V gene TRBV5-1 combines with J gene TRBJ2-7, with no clear D. Germline V lookup: CDR1 SGHRS, CDR2 YFSETQ. V gave up 1 base and J gave up 0 bases, with 11 bases separating them. This CDR3 has 15 amino acids. CDR3 residues: CASSLYTTTSYEQYF. Written as DNA, the CDR3 is TGCGCCAGCAGCTTGTATACTACAACCTCCTACGAGCAGTACTTC.